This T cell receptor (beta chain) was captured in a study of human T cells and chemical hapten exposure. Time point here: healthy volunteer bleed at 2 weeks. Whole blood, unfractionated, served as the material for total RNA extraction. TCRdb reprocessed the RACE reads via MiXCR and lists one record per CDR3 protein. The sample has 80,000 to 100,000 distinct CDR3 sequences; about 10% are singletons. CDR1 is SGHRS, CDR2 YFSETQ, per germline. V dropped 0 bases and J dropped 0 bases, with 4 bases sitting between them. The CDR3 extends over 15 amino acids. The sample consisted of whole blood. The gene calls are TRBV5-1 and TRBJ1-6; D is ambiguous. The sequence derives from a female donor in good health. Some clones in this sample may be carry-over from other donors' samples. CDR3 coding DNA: TGCGCCAGCAGCTTGGGGCTCTCCTATAATTCACCCCTCCACTTT. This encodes CASSLGLSYNSPLHF.